This T cell receptor beta chain was recorded in a study of CD8+ T cells in alopecia areata. Study-level information: The percentage of affected scalp area served as the score of severity for treated patients.

Described treatment: oral pan-JAK inhibitor, 5-10 mg twice daily. Sorting of CD4+ and CD8+ T cells was performed on PBMCs. The study's findings and limits: Under tofacitinib, fewer expanded CD8+ clones appeared among the top 100 scalp clones.

A word on this clone: Its antigen is not identified.

The length of the CDR3 is 13 residues. Trimming shortened V by 5 bases and J by 2 bases, and 7 bases separated the two germline ends. Germline V gene data show CDR1 as LNHDA and CDR2 as SQIVND (reference sequence). Sequencing templates came from extracted RNA that was reverse transcribed into cDNA. Sequenced by immunoSEQ multiplex PCR; TCRdb stores in-frame clones only, minus some. The table includes about 190,000 clones, around three fifths detected once. The V call is TRBV19, the J call TRBJ2-1; D remains ambiguous. The receptor was isolated from a human donor with alopecia areata. The source material was CD8+ T cells sorted from blood, sampled at week 24, from a patient treated with tofacitinib. CDR3 protein: CASSGTAYNEQFF. DNA for the CDR3: TGTGCCAGTAGTGGCACAGCCTACAATGAGCAGTTCTTC.